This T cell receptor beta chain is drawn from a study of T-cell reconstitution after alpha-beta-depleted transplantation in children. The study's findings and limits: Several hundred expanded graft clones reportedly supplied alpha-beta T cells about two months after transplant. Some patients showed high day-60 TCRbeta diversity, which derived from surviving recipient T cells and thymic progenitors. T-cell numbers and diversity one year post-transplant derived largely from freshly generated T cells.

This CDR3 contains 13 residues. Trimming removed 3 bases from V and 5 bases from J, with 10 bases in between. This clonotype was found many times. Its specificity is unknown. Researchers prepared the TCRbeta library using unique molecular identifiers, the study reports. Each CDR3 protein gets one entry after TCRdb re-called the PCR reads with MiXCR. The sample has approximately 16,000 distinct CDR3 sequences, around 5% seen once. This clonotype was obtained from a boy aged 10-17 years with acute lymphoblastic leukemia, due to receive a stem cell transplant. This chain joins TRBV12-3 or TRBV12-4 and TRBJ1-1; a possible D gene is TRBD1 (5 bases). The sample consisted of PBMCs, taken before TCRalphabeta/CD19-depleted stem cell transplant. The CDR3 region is CASSFIQGTEAFF. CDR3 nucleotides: TGTGCCAGCAGTTTCATTCAGGGTACTGAAGCTTTCTTT.